The sequence of this T cell receptor (beta chain) was determined in a study of OX40 agonist ivuxolimab in advanced cancers. Study context: In this cohort, patients received ivuxolimab, an agonistic anti-OX40 (CD134) antibody. The study gave patients intravenous ivuxolimab at 0.01 to 10 mg/kg every 2 weeks. Findings of the study overall: At 0.1 to 3.0 mg/kg and by week 6, clonal expansion occurred in CD4+ and CD8+ blood T cells.

It was autoimmune disease history or systemic immunosuppression that excluded patients. Assay used: immunoSEQ multiplex PCR; TCRdb lists only in-frame clones, some missing. Of tens of thousands of clones detected, roughly 87% appear once; the ten largest clones hold about 12%. The CDR3 is made up of 15 amino acids. V dropped 3 bases and J dropped 3; count of bases not matched to a gene: 4. Germline V lookup: CDR1 MNHEY, CDR2 SMNVEV (reference sequence). There are a few counts of this clone. Its cognate antigen is unknown. The identical CDR3 is also encoded by other nucleotide sequences in the sample. The chain links TRBV27 to TRBJ2-1; TRBD2 matches at 8 bases. The input for sequencing was CD4+ or CD8+ T cells sorted from blood, taken in a trial of the OX40 agonist ivuxolimab. The receptor's source is an adult with an advanced solid tumor such as melanoma, head and neck, liver or kidney cancer. The CDR3 loop reads CASSLFSGVYNEQFF. For the CDR3, the DNA is TGTGCCAGCAGTTTGTTTAGCGGGGTCTACAATGAGCAGTTCTTC.